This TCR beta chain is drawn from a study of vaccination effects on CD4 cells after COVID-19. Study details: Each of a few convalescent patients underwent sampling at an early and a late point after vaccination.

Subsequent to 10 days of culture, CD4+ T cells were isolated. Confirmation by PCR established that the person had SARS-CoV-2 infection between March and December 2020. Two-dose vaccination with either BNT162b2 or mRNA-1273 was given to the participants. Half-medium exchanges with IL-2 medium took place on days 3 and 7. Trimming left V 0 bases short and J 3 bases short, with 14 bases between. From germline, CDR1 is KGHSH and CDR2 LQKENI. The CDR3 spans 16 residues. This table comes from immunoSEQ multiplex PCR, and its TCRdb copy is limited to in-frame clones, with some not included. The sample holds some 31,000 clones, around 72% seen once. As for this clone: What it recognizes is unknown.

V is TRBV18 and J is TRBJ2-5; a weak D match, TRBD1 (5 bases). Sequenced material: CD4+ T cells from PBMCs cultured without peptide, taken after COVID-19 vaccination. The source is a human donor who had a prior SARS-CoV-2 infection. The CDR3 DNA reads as TGTGCCAGCTCACCACCATCTTACGGACAAGAAGAGACCCAGTACTTC. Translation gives CASSPPSYGQEETQYF.